The clone carrying this T cell receptor (beta chain) was seen ten or more times. The antigen remains unidentified. The data originate from a study of T cells in Graves' hyperthyroidism and ophthalmopathy. Using RNA transcripts as the source, TCR beta CDR3 regions were amplified. TCR CDR3 underwent first-round RT-PCR with the HTBI primer set. TCRdb re-called the multiplex PCR reads with MiXCR, one entry per CDR3 protein. The sample carries 500,000 to 700,000 distinct CDR3 sequences, approximately 15% recorded once. Study-wide results and caveats: The model predicted ophthalmopathy a median around 6 months before onset. Blood held most thyroid clonotypes expanded above 0.001 frequency.

The CDR3 sequence is 13 residues long. The ends were cut back, 3 bases at V and 3 bases at J, with 8 bases in the middle. Germline V gives CDR1 MNHNS, CDR2 SASEGT. This rearrangement joins TRBV6-1 to TRBJ2-5; D is unclear. Sequencing input: blood. This TCR derives from a woman younger than 30 with Graves' hyperthyroidism. The CDR3 nucleotides read TGTGCCAGCAGTGAGGTGGACGAAGAGACCCAGTACTTC. Translating it yields CASSEVDEETQYF.